This T cell receptor beta chain was obtained from a study of control samples from healthy donors and cancer patients. This clone was counted between two and nine times. The V end was cut by 4 bases, the J end by 6 bases, with 6 bases between. This CDR3 region has 11 residues. Profiled with immunoSEQ multiplex PCR; TCRdb holds only in-frame clones, not every one. The sample includes 100,000 to 130,000 clones, just under 85% of them seen just once. This sequence originates from a young man in good health. The gene calls are TRBV12-3 or TRBV12-4 and TRBJ1-2, with TRBD1 as a possible D gene (5 bases). The sequencing input was blood. CDR3: CASSSGDGYTF. The CDR3, as DNA: TGTGCCAGCAGTTCGGGGGATGGCTACACCTTC.